A selection of T cell receptor beta chains follows, all from one sample in a study of T cell responses to AZD1222 COVID-19 vaccine. TCRdb keeps only in-frame clones here, not all; method: immunoSEQ multiplex PCR. The sample has 210,000 or so clones, roughly 91% seen once. The material was peripheral blood, obtained on day 0 of MenACWY control vaccination. These receptors were collected from an adult in good health. The CDR3 runs from the conserved cysteine through the conserved F or W. Fields, in order: J gene, clone size, V gene, D gene, CDR3 DNA, CDR3 protein. The D gene is left open where the match is weak. Not every row has a clone size; where given, it reads once, few, many or a size class.

TRBJ1-5 - TRBV2 TRBD1 TGTGCCAGCAGTAGGGACAGGGCTACCAATCAGCCCCAGCATTTT CASSRDRATNQPQHF
TRBJ1-3 - TRBV3-1/TRBV3-2 - TGTGCCAGTACGGAGAGCTCTGGAAACACCATATATTTT CASTESSGNTIYF
TRBJ1-5 - TRBV30 - TGTGCCTGGAGTCCTACCCTGGGGTCGCAGCCCCAGCATTTT CAWSPTLGSQPQHF
TRBJ2-3 - TRBV9 - TGTGCCAGCAGCCCTCGGGACTCCGACACAGATACGCAGTATTTT CASSPRDSDTDTQYF
TRBJ2-6 - TRBV5-1 - TGCGCCAGCAACCTCGCACCGACTGGGGCCAACGTCCTGACTTTC CASNLAPTGANVLTF
TRBJ2-3 - TRBV6-4 TRBD2 TGTGCCAGCAGCCCGGGGGGGAGCACAGATACGCAGTATTTT CASSPGGSTDTQYF
TRBJ2-1 - TRBV13 - TGTGCCAGCAGCCCTAGACGGAATGAGCAGTTCTTC CASSPRRNEQFF
TRBJ1-2 - TRBV28 - TGTGCCAGCAGCTCCGGGGCGATGATATATGGCTACACCTTC CASSSGAMIYGYTF
TRBJ1-2 - TRBV7-8 - TGTGCCAGCAGCTCAGGAATGGACGGGGGTAACTATGGCTACACCTTC CASSSGMDGGNYGYTF
TRBJ2-3 - TRBV9 TRBD1 TGTGCCAGCAGCCTCTCCGGGACAGGGCATCAGTATTTT CASSLSGTGHQYF
TRBJ2-3 - TRBV9 - TGTGCCAGCAGCGTAGCGCAAGATACGCAGTATTTT CASSVAQDTQYF
TRBJ1-4 - TRBV4-1 - TGCGCCAGCAGCCAAGGACGGAATGAAAAACTGTTTTTT CASSQGRNEKLFF
TRBJ2-7 - TRBV6-5 - TGTGCCAGCAGTTACGACATTACCTACGAGCAGTACTTC CASSYDITYEQYF
TRBJ1-5 - TRBV5-1 - TGCGCCAGCAGCCCTGGGATTATTAGCAATCAGCCCCAGCATTTT CASSPGIISNQPQHF
TRBJ1-5 once TRBV19 TRBD1 TGTGCCACGGGACAGGGAACTAATCAGCCCCAGCATTTT CATGQGTNQPQHF
TRBJ1-3 - TRBV2 - TGTGCCAGCAACACAGGTGACTCTGGAAACACCATATATTTT CASNTGDSGNTIYF
TRBJ1-3 - TRBV18 - TGTGCCAGCTCAACGTTCGAAGGGGGTGGAAACACCATATATTTT CASSTFEGGGNTIYF